The 11 T cell receptor beta chains below all came from one sample that was sequenced in a study of blood T cell repertoires in COVID-19. The data were produced by immunoSEQ multiplex PCR, yet TCRdb's version contains in-frame clones alone and is incomplete. The data contain about 220,000 clones, around 83% of them singletons. The specimen was peripheral blood. The source is a man in his forties or fifties with active or convalescent COVID-19.

The chain combines TRBV7-9 with TRBJ2-7; D remains ambiguous. V was pared by 5 bases and J by 2 bases, with 16 bases between. CDR1 and CDR2 (germline): SEHNR, FQNEAQ (reference sequence). This CDR3 is built from 15 residues. CDR3 region: CASSVGGGNPYEQYF. As DNA, the CDR3 is TGTGCCAGCAGCGTGGGTGGCGGTAACCCCTACGAGCAGTACTTC.

The chain combines TRBV6-6 with TRBJ2-7; TRBD1 matches 7 bases. The CDR3 is made up of 13 amino acids. Germline assignment: CDR1 MNHNY and CDR2 SVGAGI (reference sequence). Trimming removed 4 bases from V and 2 bases from J; junction bases left unmatched: 2. CDR3 residues: CASSSQGAYEQYV. The CDR3 DNA reads as TGTGCCAGCAGTTCGCAGGGGGCCTACGAGCAGTACGTC.

CDR3 region: CTSSSPRGPAYEQYV. Here the CDR3 DNA reads TGCACCAGCAGCTCCCCAAGGGGGCCGGCCTACGAGCAGTACGTC. The chain is built from TRBV1 and TRBJ2-7; the DNA was not compared with TRBD1, the D call given in the table. TRBV1 counts as a pseudogene. This CDR3 is 15 amino acids long.

This clone showed up just a few times. This rearrangement joins TRBV4-1 to TRBJ2-7, with a tentative D call TRBD2 (7 bases). CDR3 length: 16 amino acids. The V end lost 4 bases, the J end lost 3 bases, and 19 bases lay between the germline ends. Germline CDR1 MGHRA, CDR2 YSYEKL. The CDR3 coding sequence is TGCGCCAGCAGCCTGCCGTGGGGGGGACAAAGCTACGAGCAGTACTTC. It yields the protein CASSLPWGGQSYEQYF.

V gene TRBV5-4 combines with J gene TRBJ1-1; 9 bases are a match to TRBD1. Trimming took 0 bases from V and 11 from J; bases not matched to a gene: 5. Germline V gives CDR1 SGHNT, CDR2 YYREEE (reference sequence). This CDR3 spans 13 amino acids. Here the CDR3 DNA reads TGTGCCAGCAGCTTGGACAGGGGGCAGGAGGCTTTCTTT. Residues: CASSLDRGQEAFF. The whole variable domain, remainder taken from reference TRBV5-4 and TRBJ1-1, is ETGVTQSPTHLIKTRGQQVTLRCSSQSGHNTVSWYQQALGQGPQFIFQYYREEENGRGNFPPRFSGLQFPNYSSELNVNALELDDSALYLCASSLDRGQEAFFGQGTRLTVV.

J is TRBJ1-2 and V is TRBV28; TRBD1 matches 10 bases. CDR1 is MDHEN, CDR2 SYDVKM, per germline. Trimming cost V 4 bases and J 1 base; bases outside gene matches: 9. The CDR3 consists of 17 residues. The DNA for the CDR3 is TGTGCCAGCAGTTCTAGATTTGGGACAGGGGTTAACTATGGCTACACCTTC. Amino acid sequence: CASSSRFGTGVNYGYTF.

The chain combines TRBV6-4 with TRBJ2-2; 9 nucleotides align to TRBD1. Germline-derived CDR1 and CDR2 are MRHNA and SNTAGT. This CDR3 has 14 amino acids. The V and J ends lost 6 bases and 5 bases, in that order; junction bases with no gene match: 4. The CDR3 DNA follows: TGTGCCAGCAGGGGGACAGGGTGGACCGGGGAGCTGTTTTTT. As protein: CASRGTGWTGELFF.

V gene TRBV29-1 combines with J gene TRBJ1-5; 7 bases agree with TRBD1. Germline CDR1 and CDR2: SQVTM and ANQGSEA. CDR3 length: 16 amino acids. Unmatched junction bases numbered 19, after V lost 7 bases and J lost 7 bases. The CDR3: CSAATGVRVVRQPQHF. The CDR3 DNA is TGCAGCGCCGCCACAGGGGTGAGGGTGGTGAGGCAGCCCCAGCATTTT.

The rearrangement joins TRBV5-1 to TRBJ2-5; TRBD1 might be the D (5 bases). The CDR3 is made up of 14 amino acids. CDR1 and CDR2 from the germline V gene are SGHRS and YFSETQ. V lost 0 bases to trimming and J lost 2 bases, with 8 bases between them. DNA for the CDR3: TGCGCCAGCAGCTTGGGAGACAGACAAGAGACCCAGTACTTC. The encoded protein is CASSLGDRQETQYF.

This clone has a handful of counts. The chain couples TRBV19 to TRBJ1-4; a weak D match, TRBD1 (5 bases). The CDR3 spans 17 residues. Between the trimmed V and J ends, which lost 1 base and 5 bases, there was a span of 17 bases. Germline-derived CDR1 and CDR2 are LNHDA and SQIVND (reference sequence). The DNA for the CDR3 is TGTGCCAGTAGTATAGCTCAGTGGGCACCAGGGAATGAAAAACTGTTTTTT. Protein sequence: CASSIAQWAPGNEKLFF. Looking up the rest from reference TRBV19 and TRBJ1-4 gives the full variable domain: DGGITQSPKYLFRKEGQNVTLSCEQNLNHDAMYWYRQDPGQGLRLIYYSQIVNDFQKGDIAEGYSVSREKKESFPLTVTSAQKNPTAFYLCASSIAQWAPGNEKLFFGSGTQLSVL.

The rearrangement uses TRBV7-8 and TRBJ2-1; TRBD1 aligns across 7 bases. The CDR3 loop spans 13 amino acids. V was pared by 4 bases and J by 7 bases, with 4 bases of the junction left unmatched. The germline V gene encodes CDR1 SGHVS and CDR2 FQNEAQ. CDR3 in DNA: TGTGCCAGCAGCTCTCGACAGGGTAATGAGCAGTTCTTC. It translates to CASSSRQGNEQFF.